The T cell receptor beta chain described here comes from a study of technical replicates of blood from several donors. Germline-derived CDR1 and CDR2 are MNHEY and SMNVEV (reference sequence). After removal of 8 bases from V and 7 bases from J, the junction contained 13 bases not matched to a gene. This CDR3 is 15 amino acids long. Profiled with immunoSEQ multiplex PCR; TCRdb holds only in-frame clones, not every one. The table shows over 85,000 clones, with just under 95% occurring only once. The sequence was obtained from a human donor in good health. The chain employs TRBV27 and TRBJ2-1; 8 bases align to TRBD2. The sequenced sample consisted of T cells isolated from PBMCs. CDR3 sequence (DNA): TGTGCCAGCGGGGAACCGGGGGGGAGATTTAATGAGCAGTTCTTC. Amino acid sequence: CASGEPGGRFNEQFF.